The source of this TCR beta chain is a study of graft-versus-host responses after intestinal transplantation. About this clone itself: Its specificity is not known.

Method: immunoSEQ multiplex PCR; TCRdb's copy keeps in-frame clones and lacks some. The sample contains some 100,000 clones, over 75% of which appear only once. V shed 4 bases and J shed 3 bases, with 10 bases lying between them. This CDR3 is built from 14 residues. Germline V gives CDR1 MNHNS, CDR2 SASEGT. This clonotype was obtained from a human donor who was the organ donor for an intestinal transplant. The material sequenced was unstimulated CD4+ T cells sorted from spleen or lymph node cells, taken before transplant. V usage is TRBV6-1 and J usage is TRBJ1-5; D uncertain. This CDR3 is CASSVDSFNQPQHF. The CDR3 DNA follows: TGTGCCAGCAGTGTGGACTCTTTCAATCAGCCCCAGCATTTT.